Listed here are 5 T cell receptor beta chains from one sample, sequenced in a study of neurological immune-mediated disorders. Via MiXCR, TCRdb re-called the 5' RACE reads, giving one row per CDR3 protein. The table includes over 15,000 distinct CDR3 sequences, about 10% detected once. Sequenced: CD8+ T cells from blood. All receptors come from a woman aged 50 to 65 in good health.

This clonotype is labeled medium-sized. The genes are TRBV28 and TRBJ2-5; the D gene is possibly TRBD2 (6 bases). The CDR3 extends over 15 amino acids. V was trimmed by 8 bases and J by 3 bases, leaving 19 bases between them. From germline, CDR1 is MDHEN and CDR2 SYDVKM. The chain's CDR3 is CASYRGASAKETQYF. CDR3 nucleotides: TGTGCCAGCTACCGAGGGGCTAGCGCAAAAGAGACCCAGTACTTC.

The rearrangement uses TRBV7-9 and TRBJ1-6; TRBD1 matches 8 bases. The CDR3 has 15 amino acids. Germline V gene data show CDR1 as SEHNR and CDR2 as FQNEAQ (reference sequence). Losses at the gene ends were 5 bases for V and 7 bases for J; bases not matched to a gene: 7. This CDR3 is CASSRVGDRNSPLHF. CDR3 nucleotides: TGTGCCAGCAGCCGGGTGGGGGACAGGAATTCACCCCTCCACTTT.

This clonotype has ten or more counts. V usage is TRBV6-2 or TRBV6-3 and J usage is TRBJ1-1; D possibly corresponds to TRBD1 (5 bases). The CDR3 consists of 17 residues. Per germline, CDR1 MNHEY and CDR2 SVGEGT. Trimming left V 6 bases short and J 1 base short, with 21 bases between. The CDR3 is CASRSGISADTNTEAFF. The CDR3 DNA reads TGTGCCAGCAGATCAGGGATTTCGGCCGATACGAACACTGAAGCTTTCTTT.

In its sample, this clonotype ranks as medium-sized. The chain recombines TRBV14 with TRBJ2-7; possibly TRBD2 for D (5 bases). There are 15 residues in the CDR3. Trimming left V 1 base short and J 1 base short, with 11 bases between. Per germline, CDR1 SGHDN and CDR2 FVKESK. The CDR3 DNA sequence: TGTGCCAGCAGCCAAGCGAGAGGAGGTTCCTACGAGCAGTACTTC. Amino acid sequence: CASSQARGGSYEQYF.

This clonotype was seen at least ten times. This CDR3 is CASSLQVNTEAFF. CDR3 nucleotides: TGTGCCAGCAGTTTACAGGTGAACACTGAAGCTTTCTTT. V gene TRBV27 combines with J gene TRBJ1-1; D gene unclear. V gave up 2 bases and J gave up 0 bases, with 4 bases separating them. Germline CDR1 MNHEY, CDR2 SMNVEV (reference sequence). The CDR3 runs 13 residues.